This T cell receptor (beta chain) was observed in a study of cytomegalovirus exposure and HLA in healthy donors. General study results and limits: A missense variant in DCLRE1C was later tied to TCR beta V- and J-gene trimming. Cytomegalovirus-associated TCR beta chains were listed, numbering roughly 150. Later analysis identified several of the most significant clusters that appeared linked to common viral pathogens.

As to this clone: Antigen: not known.

Trimming removed 1 base at V and 5 bases at J, with 8 bases between. CDR3 size: 13 residues. The germline CDR1 and CDR2 sequences are LNHDA and SQIVND (reference sequence). This PCR relied on a set of 60 Vbeta primers and 13 Jbeta primers. The protocol was immunoSEQ multiplex PCR, while the TCRdb copy is restricted to in-frame clones and leaves out a portion. The sample includes some 200,000 clones, more than 80% of them seen just once. The genes are TRBV19 and TRBJ2-5; D might be TRBD2 (6 bases). This clonotype was obtained from a woman between 45 and 65 years old in good health and CMV-seropositive. Source material: PBMCs. CDR3 amino acids: CASSIAGRETQYF. In DNA, the CDR3 is TGTGCCAGTAGTATAGCTGGGAGGGAGACCCAGTACTTC.